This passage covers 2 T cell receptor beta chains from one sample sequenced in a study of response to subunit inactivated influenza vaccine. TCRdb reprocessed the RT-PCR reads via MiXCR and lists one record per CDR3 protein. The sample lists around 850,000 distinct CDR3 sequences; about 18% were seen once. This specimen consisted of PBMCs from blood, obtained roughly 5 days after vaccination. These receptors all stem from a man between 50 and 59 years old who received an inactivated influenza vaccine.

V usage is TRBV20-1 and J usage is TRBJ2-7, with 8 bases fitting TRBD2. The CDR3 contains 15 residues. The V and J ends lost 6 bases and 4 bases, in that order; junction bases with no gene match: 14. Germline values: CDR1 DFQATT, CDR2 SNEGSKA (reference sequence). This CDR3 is CSANERGLTLYEQYF. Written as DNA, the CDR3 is TGCAGTGCCAACGAGCGGGGGTTAACCCTTTACGAGCAGTACTTC.

The CDR3 loop is CASSPSGQGLTEAFF. DNA of the CDR3: TGTGCCAGCAGCCCATCAGGACAGGGGTTGACTGAAGCTTTCTTT. This chain links TRBV7-6 with TRBJ1-1, with TRBD1 matching over 9 bases. The V gene's germline CDR1 is SGHVS and CDR2 FNYEAQ. The CDR3 totals 15 residues. Unmatched junction bases numbered 9, after V lost 5 bases and J lost 5 bases.